The rows below give T cell receptor beta chains drawn from one sample of a study of T cell changes during pregnancy in multiple sclerosis. Sequencing was performed with immunoSEQ multiplex PCR; in TCRdb, only in-frame clones are kept and a portion is missing. The sample lists 44,000 or so clones; about 90% were seen once. The sequences come from peripheral blood, collected in the first trimester of pregnancy. The receptors were gathered from a female donor in good health, enrolled as a control in a pregnancy study. Both conserved end residues are part of each CDR3. The D gene is left open where the match is weak. Clone size, where shown, is once, few, many, or a class for clones that have expanded.

clone size	V gene	D gene	J gene	CDR3 length	CDR3 protein	CDR3 DNA
.	TRBV9	.	TRBJ2-3	15	CASSESGLRTDTQYF	TGTGCCAGCAGCGAAAGCGGGTTACGCACAGATACGCAGTATTTT
.	TRBV21-1	.	TRBJ2-1	20	CASSQGPSGGGIGDYNEQFF	TGTGCCAGCAGCCAAGGTCCTAGCGGGGGGGGTATCGGGGACTACAATGAGCAGTTCTTC
.	TRBV18	.	TRBJ1-4	14	CASSPGRGNEKLFF	TGTGCCAGCTCACCGGGCCGGGGTAATGAAAAACTGTTTTTT
.	TRBV5-1	.	TRBJ2-6	18	CASSLEALQTSGANVLTF	TGCGCCAGCAGCTTGGAGGCTTTACAGACCTCTGGGGCCAACGTCCTGACTTTC
.	TRBV7-2	TRBD1	TRBJ2-3	12	CASGQYTDTQYF	TGTGCCTCGGGACAGTACACAGATACGCAGTATTTT
.	TRBV30	TRBD1	TRBJ2-7	15	CAASFGTGHHYEQYF	TGTGCCGCTTCCTTCGGGACAGGCCATCACTACGAGCAGTACTTC
.	TRBV28	TRBD1	TRBJ1-2	13	CASSLDRVYGYTF	TGTGCCAGCAGTTTAGACAGGGTTTATGGCTACACCTTC
.	TRBV7-9	.	TRBJ2-3	16	CASSSGQLGITDTQYF	TGTGCCAGCAGCTCTGGACAGCTGGGGATCACAGATACGCAGTATTTT
.	TRBV5-1	TRBD1	TRBJ1-4	16	CASSFLGDRGAEKLFF	TGCGCCAGCAGCTTTTTAGGGGACAGGGGAGCTGAAAAACTGTTTTTT
.	TRBV29-1	TRBD2	TRBJ2-1	13	CSSGLAGGHEQFF	TGCAGCTCCGGACTAGCGGGAGGACATGAGCAGTTCTTC
.	TRBV10-3	TRBD2	TRBJ2-1	15	CAISGGLAGVTEQFF	TGTGCCATCAGTGGGGGACTAGCGGGAGTTACCGAGCAGTTCTTC
once	TRBV6-1	TRBD2	TRBJ2-7	15	CASSELGGSSYEQYF	TGTGCCAGCAGTGAATTGGGGGGGAGCTCCTACGAGCAGTACTTC
.	TRBV2	.	TRBJ2-2	14	CAGSTGMGIGELFF	TGTGCCGGGAGTACCGGGATGGGTATCGGGGAGCTGTTTTTT
.	TRBV4-2	TRBD1	TRBJ1-1	14	CASSQRTGITEAFF	TGTGCCAGCAGCCAACGGACAGGGATCACTGAAGCTTTCTTT
.	TRBV21-1	.	TRBJ2-7	15	CASSTARTGYDEQYF	TGTGCCAGCAGCACTGCTCGAACAGGGTACGACGAGCAGTACTTC
.	TRBV15	TRBD2	TRBJ2-1	16	CATSSGLAGVYNEQFF	TGTGCCACCAGCAGTGGACTAGCGGGGGTTTACAATGAGCAGTTCTTC
.	TRBV15	.	TRBJ1-3	16	CATSRGGGNSGNTIYF	TGTGCCACCAGCAGGGGAGGGGGAAACTCTGGAAACACCATATATTTT
.	TRBV7-3	.	TRBJ2-5	16	CASSPTASTGQETQYF	TGTGCCAGCAGCCCAACGGCGTCGACAGGCCAAGAGACCCAGTACTTC
.	TRBV4-2	.	TRBJ1-1	14	CASSQRGLNTEAFF	TGTGCCAGCAGCCAAAGGGGTTTGAACACTGAAGCTTTCTTT
.	TRBV5-6	.	TRBJ1-1	14	CASSEGPGITEAFF	TGTGCCAGCAGCGAGGGCCCGGGCATTACTGAAGCTTTCTTT
.	TRBV7-2	TRBD2	TRBJ2-7	16	CASSSGLAGTLHEQYF	TGTGCCAGCAGCTCGGGACTAGCGGGTACTCTCCACGAGCAGTACTTC
.	TRBV7-9	.	TRBJ1-2	13	CASSLRQVYGYTF	TGTGCCAGCAGCTTGAGACAGGTCTATGGCTACACCTTC
.	TRBV6-4	TRBD1	TRBJ1-3	16	CASSLRDRVTGNTIYF	TGTGCCAGCAGCTTGCGGGACAGGGTGACTGGAAACACCATATATTTT
.	TRBV10-3	.	TRBJ2-5	18	CAISERVREVVGQETQYF	TGTGCCATCAGTGAGAGGGTTAGGGAGGTGGTGGGTCAAGAGACCCAGTACTTC
few	TRBV28	TRBD1	TRBJ2-7	15	CASSPGRGRVDEQYF	TGTGCCAGCAGCCCCGGCAGGGGGCGCGTCGACGAGCAGTACTTC
.	TRBV19	.	TRBJ1-1	13	CASRLSMNTEAFF	TGTGCCAGTAGGCTATCGATGAACACTGAAGCTTTCTTT
.	TRBV6-4	TRBD2	TRBJ2-2	15	CASSDGQGGTGELFF	TGTGCCAGCAGTGACGGTCAGGGAGGGACCGGGGAGCTGTTTTTT
.	TRBV5-1	.	TRBJ2-1	15	CASWSSLGGDNEQFF	TGCGCCAGCTGGTCTTCCCTTGGAGGGGACAATGAGCAGTTCTTC
once	TRBV19	TRBD1	TRBJ2-7	14	CATKKTGATYEQYF	TGTGCCACTAAGAAAACAGGGGCGACCTACGAGCAGTACTTC
.	TRBV6-5	.	TRBJ1-3	14	CASRKQHSGNTIYF	TGTGCCAGCAGAAAACAGCACTCTGGAAACACCATATATTTT
.	TRBV6-1	.	TRBJ2-7	13	CASSEVGVYEQYF	TGTGCCAGCAGTGAAGTCGGGGTCTACGAGCAGTACTTC
.	TRBV19	.	TRBJ2-3	13	CARITGGTDTQYF	TGTGCCAGGATAACAGGAGGCACAGATACGCAGTATTTT
.	TRBV5-6	.	TRBJ2-7	17	CASSYGGLAGGNYEQYF	TGTGCCAGCAGCTATGGAGGGTTGGCAGGGGGGAACTACGAGCAGTACTTC
.	TRBV30	.	TRBJ2-2	12	CAWRNSAGELFF	TGTGCCTGGAGGAACAGTGCCGGGGAGCTGTTTTTT
.	TRBV19	TRBD1	TRBJ1-2	16	CASSVTTGGGNYGYTF	TGTGCCAGTAGTGTAACGACAGGGGGCGGGAACTATGGCTACACCTTC
.	TRBV14	.	TRBJ2-3	13	CASSQARWGGQYF	TGTGCCAGCAGCCAAGCTAGGTGGGGAGGGCAGTATTTT
.	TRBV5-1	.	TRBJ2-5	15	CASSLGAAQGETQYF	TGCGCCAGCAGCTTGGGGGCAGCTCAGGGGGAGACCCAGTACTTC
.	TRBV28	.	TRBJ1-2	13	CASIPRLPYGYTF	TGTGCCAGCATCCCGAGGCTCCCCTATGGCTACACCTTC
.	TRBV7-2	TRBD1	TRBJ2-1	15	CASSSRTGGFDEQFF	TGTGCCAGCAGCTCCAGGACAGGGGGCTTCGATGAGCAGTTCTTC
.	TRBV27	.	TRBJ2-7	14	CASGNDKTAYEQYF	TGTGCCAGCGGAAATGACAAGACAGCGTACGAGCAGTACTTC
few	TRBV7-2	.	TRBJ2-1	15	CASSVIITSPNEQFF	TGTGCCAGCAGCGTTATAATCACTAGTCCCAATGAGCAGTTCTTC
few	TRBV7-2	TRBD1	TRBJ1-2	13	CASSGRQGAGYTF	TGTGCCAGCAGCGGTCGACAGGGCGCAGGCTACACCTTC
.	TRBV5-6	.	TRBJ2-6	14	CASSPTYGANVLTF	TGTGCCAGCAGCCCCACCTACGGGGCCAACGTCCTGACTTTC
.	TRBV30	TRBD2	TRBJ2-3	13	CAWSTRGADTQYF	TGTGCCTGGAGCACCCGGGGGGCAGATACGCAGTATTTT
.	TRBV19	.	TRBJ1-5	16	CASSILGPAGNQPQHF	TGTGCCAGTAGTATCCTCGGACCAGCGGGCAATCAGCCCCAGCATTTT
once	TRBV7-8	.	TRBJ1-1	14	CASSFGGGSTEAFF	TGTGCCAGCAGCTTTGGCGGGGGTTCCACTGAAGCTTTCTTT
.	TRBV5-1	.	TRBJ2-3	15	CASSLEGRGTDTQYF	TGCGCCAGCAGCTTGGAAGGCAGGGGCACAGATACGCAGTATTTT
.	TRBV27	TRBD1	TRBJ2-7	14	CASSSWDSSTEQYF	TGTGCCAGCAGTTCTTGGGACAGCTCTACCGAGCAGTACTTC
.	TRBV29-1	.	TRBJ2-7	13	CSVEVDRNYEQYF	TGCAGCGTTGAAGTAGACAGGAACTACGAGCAGTACTTC
.	TRBV12-5	TRBD1	TRBJ2-4	16	CASGLAGQGAKNIQYF	TGTGCTAGTGGTTTGGCGGGACAGGGGGCCAAAAACATTCAGTACTTC
.	TRBV2	TRBD1	TRBJ1-2	13	CASRVGQGYGYTF	TGTGCCAGCAGAGTGGGACAGGGCTATGGCTACACCTTC
.	TRBV7-2	TRBD1	TRBJ2-7	14	CASSSWAGGSEQYF	TGTGCCAGCAGCTCGTGGGCAGGGGGCTCCGAGCAGTACTTC
.	TRBV2	TRBD2	TRBJ2-1	14	CASSGLGPYNEQFF	TGTGCCAGCTCGGGACTAGGGCCCTACAATGAGCAGTTCTTC
once	TRBV27	TRBD2	TRBJ2-3	17	CASSPFGSGSPTDTQYF	TGTGCCAGCAGTCCCTTCGGTAGCGGGAGTCCCACAGATACGCAGTATTTT
.	TRBV5-8	TRBD2	TRBJ2-3	14	CASNRPRGGDTQYF	TGTGCCAGCAACCGCCCGCGGGGGGGAGATACGCAGTATTTT
.	TRBV18	.	TRBJ2-7	14	CASSPDREVNEQYF	TGTGCCAGCTCACCCGACAGGGAGGTCAACGAGCAGTACTTC
.	TRBV4-2	TRBD2	TRBJ2-7	16	CASSHTTSGALYEQYF	TGTGCCAGCAGCCATACTACTAGCGGGGCTCTCTACGAGCAGTACTTC
.	TRBV6-5	.	TRBJ1-1	11	CASGANTEAFF	TGTGCCAGCGGAGCGAACACTGAAGCTTTCTTT
.	TRBV28	.	TRBJ2-7	16	CASSFSYRDFSYEQYF	TGTGCCAGCAGTTTCTCATACCGGGACTTCTCCTACGAGCAGTACTTC